This T cell receptor beta chain appears in the sequencing data of a study of cytomegalovirus exposure and HLA in healthy donors. Turning to the study itself: A preliminary data release comprised tens of millions of unique TCRs obtained from HLA-typed donors. Study-level findings and limits: The classifier was said to identify cytomegalovirus status with high specificity and sensitivity.

Turning to this clone: Its specificity is not known.

13 Jbeta primers and 60 Vbeta primers were used for the PCR. Generated by immunoSEQ multiplex PCR, the TCRdb table keeps only in-frame clones and is missing some. The sample consists of around 100,000 clones, 79% of them appearing once. Germline CDR1 reads KGHSH; CDR2 reads LQKENI. The CDR3 loop spans 16 amino acids. Unmatched junction bases numbered 8, after V lost 1 base and J lost 9 bases. V usage is TRBV18 and J usage is TRBJ2-1; 11 nucleotides match TRBD2. The TCR originated in a woman younger than 30 in good health and CMV-seropositive. The sample consisted of PBMCs. CDR3 loop: CASSPQSGSGRGEQFF. CDR3 nucleotide sequence: TGTGCCAGCTCACCACAGAGTGGTAGCGGGAGGGGTGAGCAGTTCTTC.